Below, 18 T cell receptor beta chains from the same sample are listed, as sequenced in a study of CD8 T cells in Susac syndrome. The RNA input was roughly 0.45 to 1 ug, and it was reverse transcribed with random hexamers. Each CDR3 protein is one row after TCRdb ran MiXCR on the immunoSEQ multiplex PCR reads. The sample has 400,000 to 550,000 distinct CDR3 sequences; approximately 85% are singletons. Source material: CD8+ T cells from PBMCs. All receptors come from a human donor with multiple sclerosis.

The chain joins TRBV6-5 to TRBJ2-3; D not certain. CDR1 is MNHEY and CDR2 is SVGAGI in the germline V gene. Between the trimmed V and J ends, which lost 5 bases and 6 bases, there was a span of 18 bases. CDR3 length: 15 amino acids. The CDR3 loop reads CASSAAWTPQDTQYF. The CDR3 nucleotides are TGTGCCAGCAGTGCCGCTTGGACCCCCCAGGATACGCAGTATTTT.

The chain carries TRBV10-3 and TRBJ2-2, with TRBD2 as a possible D gene (5 bases). This CDR3 is 20 amino acids long. Trimming pared 4 bases from V and 4 bases from J, leaving 28 bases between. Germline-derived CDR1 and CDR2 are ENHRY and SYGVKD. As DNA, the CDR3 is TGTGCCATCAGTGTTGGAGCGGACCTAACCGGAAGTAGTACCACCGGGGAGCTGTTTTTT. It specifies CAISVGADLTGSSTTGELFF.

The genes are TRBV30 and TRBJ1-2; 9 bases agree with TRBD1. The CDR3 has 12 residues. Germline V gene lookup returns CDR1 GTSNPN and CDR2 SVGIG (reference sequence). V shed 7 bases and J 8 bases; nucleotides not matched to a gene: 8. CDR3 in DNA: TGTGCCTTGACAGGGGGTCAAGGCGGCTACACCTTC. It encodes CALTGGQGGYTF. The whole variable domain, filled in from reference TRBV30 and TRBJ1-2, reads SQTIHQWPATLVQPVGSPLSLECTVEGTSNPNLYWYRQAAGRGLQLLFYSVGIGQISSEVPQNLSASRPQDRQFILSSKKLLLSDSGFYLCALTGGQGGYTFGSGTRLTVV.

The chain recombines TRBV4-1 with TRBJ2-5; 9 bases line up with TRBD2. Germline CDR1 is MGHRA and CDR2 is YSYEKL. J gave up 2 bases and V 3 bases, and 1 base lay outside the gene matches. This CDR3 has 14 residues. In DNA, the CDR3 is TGCGCCAGCAGCCACCTAGCGGGGCAAGAGACCCAGTACTTC. Translation gives CASSHLAGQETQYF.

This chain links TRBV3-1 with TRBJ1-1; D unresolved. This CDR3 is built from 15 residues. Germline V CDR1 and CDR2: LGHDT, YNNKEL (reference sequence). Trimming removed 1 base from V and 3 bases from J, with 12 bases in between. CDR3 loop: CASSQGWTPDTEAFF. CDR3 in DNA: TGTGCCAGCAGCCAAGGATGGACTCCCGACACTGAAGCTTTCTTT.

J is TRBJ1-2 and V is TRBV27; 7 bases line up with TRBD1. Per germline, CDR1 MNHEY and CDR2 SMNVEV (reference sequence). V was clipped by 3 bases and J by 8 bases; unmatched bases: 9. The CDR3 has 14 residues. The CDR3 DNA is TGTGCCAGCAGTTTCTTATACAGGGGACGCGGCTACACCTTC. Amino acids: CASSFLYRGRGYTF.

This chain uses TRBV7-6 with TRBJ2-7; 10 bases map to TRBD1. Germline CDR1 SGHVS, CDR2 FNYEAQ. V lost 6 bases and J lost 2; bases outside the gene matches: 13. CDR3 size: 17 residues. CDR3 sequence: CASSRTPGTGDTYEQYF. In DNA, the CDR3 is TGTGCCAGCAGTCGGACGCCGGGGACAGGGGACACCTACGAGCAGTACTTC.

The sample holds a few counts of this clonotype. V and J are TRBV5-8 and TRBJ2-7, with D perhaps given as TRBD1 or TRBD2 (5 bases each). This CDR3 is 14 amino acids long. Per the germline V gene, CDR1 is SGHTS and CDR2 is YDEGEE. Trimming pared 1 base from V and 0 bases from J, leaving 8 bases between. Written as DNA, the CDR3 is TGTGCCAGCAGCTTGAGGGGAGCCTCCTACGAGCAGTACTTC. Residues: CASSLRGASYEQYF.

This chain links TRBV6-6 with TRBJ2-3; 9 bases agree with TRBD1. The junction had 5 bases not matched to a gene; V was cut back by 2 bases and J by 5 bases. This CDR3 spans 15 amino acids. CDR1 and CDR2 from the germline V gene are MNHNY and SVGAGI (reference sequence). DNA of the CDR3: TGTGCCAGCAGTTACGCGGACAGGGGTGGAGATACGCAGTATTTT. This codes for CASSYADRGGDTQYF.

The rearrangement uses TRBV4-1 and TRBJ2-7; possibly TRBD1 for D (5 bases). Trimming took off 0 bases at V and 6 bases at J, with 9 bases between the two ends. Germline CDR1 and CDR2: MGHRA and YSYEKL. The CDR3 has 13 amino acids. CDR3 sequence: CASSQEGQGEQYF. The CDR3 nucleotides read TGCGCCAGCAGCCAAGAAGGGCAGGGCGAGCAGTACTTC.

This clonotype was detected only once. The genes are TRBV15 and TRBJ1-5; unclear D gene. Germline V CDR1 and CDR2: LNHNV, YYDKDF (reference sequence). Trimming took off 6 bases at V and 2 bases at J, with 5 bases between the two ends. The CDR3 covers 12 residues. The CDR3 protein is CATSYGNQPQHF. DNA of the CDR3: TGTGCCACCAGTTACGGCAATCAGCCCCAGCATTTT.

The chain employs TRBV19 and TRBJ1-5; 7 nucleotides align to TRBD1. This CDR3 contains 16 residues. With 5 bases clipped from V and 1 base from J, the junction kept 8 bases outside the gene matches. CDR1 is LNHDA and CDR2 is SQIVND in the germline V gene (reference sequence). CDR3 sequence: CASSAEQGISNQPQHF. The CDR3 nucleotides are TGTGCCAGTAGTGCAGAACAGGGGATAAGCAATCAGCCCCAGCATTTT.

This rearrangement joins TRBV27 to TRBJ2-2; D remains unclear. Trimming removed 4 bases at V and 1 base at J, with 7 bases between. The CDR3 length is 14 residues. CDR1 and CDR2 from the germline V gene are MNHEY and SMNVEV (reference sequence). The CDR3 DNA follows: TGTGCCAGCAGTTACGGAGAGAACACCGGGGAGCTGTTTTTT. Its protein product is CASSYGENTGELFF.

V is TRBV7-2 and J is TRBJ1-1; D is unclear. Germline V CDR1 and CDR2: SGHTA, FQGNSA. The CDR3 loop spans 15 amino acids. The V end lost 1 base, the J end lost 0 bases, and 9 bases lay between the germline ends. The CDR3 DNA follows: TGTGCCAGCAGCTTAGGTATCCATCTGAACACTGAAGCTTTCTTT. Translation: CASSLGIHLNTEAFF. Supplemented by reference TRBV7-2 and TRBJ1-1, the full variable domain reads GAGVSQSPSNKVTEKGKDVELRCDPISGHTALYWYRQSLGQGLEFLIYFQGNSAPDKSGLPSDRFSAERTGGSVSTLTIQRTQQEDSAVYLCASSLGIHLNTEAFFGQGTRLTVV.

The chain uses TRBV4-1 and TRBJ2-7, with 10 bases matching TRBD2. The trim removed 2 bases at V and 2 bases at J, leaving 3 bases unmatched. Germline V lookup: CDR1 MGHRA, CDR2 YSYEKL. This CDR3 is built from 15 residues. CDR3 region: CASSQLAGATYEQYF. The CDR3 DNA follows: TGCGCCAGCAGCCAACTAGCGGGAGCCACCTACGAGCAGTACTTC.

CDR3 residues: CASSYGGVGNTEAFF. The CDR3 coding sequence is TGTGCCAGCAGTTATGGAGGCGTCGGTAACACTGAAGCTTTCTTT. The chain couples TRBV6-5 to TRBJ1-1; D remains unclear. Germline V lookup: CDR1 MNHEY, CDR2 SVGAGI. CDR3 length equals 15 residues. V shed 3 bases and J shed 2 bases, with 13 bases lying between them.

The chain joins TRBV6-4 to TRBJ2-2, with a possible D match to TRBD2 (5 bases). Germline V gene lookup returns CDR1 MRHNA and CDR2 SNTAGT. V was pared by 2 bases and J by 2 bases, with 6 bases between. This CDR3 has 14 residues. This chain's CDR3 is CASSDRENTGELFF. The CDR3 DNA sequence: TGTGCCAGCAGTGACCGGGAAAACACCGGGGAGCTGTTTTTT.

The rearrangement uses TRBV30 and TRBJ1-3; D gene uncertain. Between the trimmed V and J ends, which lost 1 base and 4 bases, there was a span of 14 bases. The CDR3 runs to 15 residues. CDR1 is GTSNPN and CDR2 is SVGIG in the germline V gene (reference sequence). CDR3 coding DNA: TGTGCCTGGAGTGCTCTCGGGCCCCGGGGAAACACCATATATTTT. Its protein product is CAWSALGPRGNTIYF. Together with reference TRBV30 and TRBJ1-3, the CDR3 gives the full variable domain: SQTIHQWPATLVQPVGSPLSLECTVEGTSNPNLYWYRQAAGRGLQLLFYSVGIGQISSEVPQNLSASRPQDRQFILSSKKLLLSDSGFYLCAWSALGPRGNTIYFGEGSWLTVV.